This TCR beta chain is from a study of T cell clonality in common variable immunodeficiency. Findings and limits, study-wide: CVID subjects showed higher TCRbeta clonality than healthy controls. Reportedly, TCR beta sequences from common variable immunodeficiency showed fewer deletions and N-nucleotide insertions.

This clone showed up many times. No antigen is known for it. Sequencing ends 3 residues short of the CDR3 end; the germline J gene provides the rest. Produced via immunoSEQ multiplex PCR; TCRdb's table is partial and in-frame only. Singletons are absent from the sample, which has approximately 37,000 clones. The CDR3 has 13 residues. Germline CDR1 MNHEY, CDR2 SVGEGT. The material sequenced was peripheral blood mononuclear cells. The gene calls are TRBV6-2 or TRBV6-3 and TRBJ2-3; D may be TRBD2 (5 bases). The sequence was obtained from a person between 18 and 75 years old in good health. Incomplete CDR3 DNA: TGTGCCAGCAGTTCGGGGTTTGAAGAGACG. Residues: CASSSGFEET. The CDR3 as a whole reads CASSSGFEETQYF.